This TCR beta chain was profiled in a study of T cell responses to AZD1222 COVID-19 vaccine. The overall study: Samples with a second dose at about 4 or about 12 weeks were pooled together.

TCRdb's copy holds only in-frame clones and misses some; the assay was immunoSEQ multiplex PCR. The sample lists roughly 120,000 clones, around 90% occurring once. A word on this clone: Its antigen is still unknown.

CDR3 length: 15 amino acids. The V gene's germline CDR1 is SGHNT and CDR2 YYREEE (reference sequence). J was trimmed by 5 bases and V by 2 bases; bases with no gene match: 5. Study results and caveats: Clonal diversity may have been underestimated, and the donors were mostly white British, with more females than males. Repertoire sampling happened only post peak T cell response. Within unmutated variant regions lay the reported targets of nearly half of spike-specific TCRs.

The sample consisted of peripheral blood, taken on day 0 of AZD1222 vaccination. The rearrangement joins TRBV5-4 to TRBJ2-1; 9 bases align to TRBD1. The source is an adult in good health. DNA of the CDR3: TGTGCCAGCAGCTTAGGGGGACAGGGTAACAATGAGCAGTTCTTC. It translates to CASSLGGQGNNEQFF.